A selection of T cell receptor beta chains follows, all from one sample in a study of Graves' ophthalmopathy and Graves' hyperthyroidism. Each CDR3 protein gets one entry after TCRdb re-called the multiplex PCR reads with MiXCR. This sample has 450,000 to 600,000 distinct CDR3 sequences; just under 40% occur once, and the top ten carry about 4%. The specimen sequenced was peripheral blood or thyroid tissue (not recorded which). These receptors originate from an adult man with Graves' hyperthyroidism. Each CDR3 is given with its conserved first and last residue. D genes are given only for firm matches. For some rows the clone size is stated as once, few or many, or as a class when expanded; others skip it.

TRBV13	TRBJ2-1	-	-	CASSLGVGGKNEQFF	TGTGCCAGCAGCTTAGGGGTAGGCGGGAAGAATGAGCAGTTCTTC
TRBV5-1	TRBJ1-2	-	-	CASSSVGGGYTF	TGCGCCAGCAGCTCCGTCGGGGGCGGGTACACCTTC
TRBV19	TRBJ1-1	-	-	CASIPDAPNTEAFF	TGTGCCAGTATCCCGGACGCCCCGAACACTGAAGCTTTCTTT
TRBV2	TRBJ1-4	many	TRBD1	CASSGSGRDRDNEKLFF	TGTGCCAGCAGTGGGTCAGGACGGGACAGAGATAATGAAAAACTGTTTTTT
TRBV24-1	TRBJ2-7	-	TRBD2	CATSGGRGEQYF	TGTGCCACCAGTGGAGGGAGGGGCGAGCAGTACTTC
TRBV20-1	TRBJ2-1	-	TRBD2	CSAATSGSSYNEQFF	TGCAGTGCGGCTACTAGCGGGAGCTCCTACAATGAGCAGTTCTTC
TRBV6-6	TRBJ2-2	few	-	CASSFSWGAGELFF	TGTGCCAGCAGTTTCTCATGGGGGGCCGGGGAGCTGTTTTTT
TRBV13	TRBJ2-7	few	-	CASSRPPPGPPYEQYF	TGTGCCAGCAGCCGACCCCCCCCGGGACCACCCTACGAGCAGTACTTC
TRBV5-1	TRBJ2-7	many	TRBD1	CASSFQGAYEQYF	TGCGCCAGCAGCTTCCAGGGGGCCTACGAGCAGTACTTC
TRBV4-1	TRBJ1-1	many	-	CASSQVPNTEAFF	TGCGCCAGCAGCCAAGTACCAAACACTGAAGCTTTCTTT
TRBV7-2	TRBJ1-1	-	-	CASSHFRDTEAFF	TGTGCCAGCAGCCATTTCAGGGACACTGAGGCTTTCTTT
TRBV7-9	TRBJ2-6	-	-	CASSFTVRGSGANVLTF	TGTGCCAGCAGCTTCACTGTCAGGGGTTCTGGGGCCAACGTCCTGACTTTC
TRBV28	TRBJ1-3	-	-	CAGASGSPGNTIYF	TGTGCCGGAGCTTCGGGGTCCCCTGGAAACACCATATATTTT
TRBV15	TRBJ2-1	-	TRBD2	CATSKEGLAGGSDEQFF	TGTGCCACCAGCAAAGAGGGACTAGCGGGAGGATCAGATGAGCAGTTCTTC
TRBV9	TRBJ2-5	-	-	CASSVAAGTYQETQYF	TGTGCCAGCAGCGTAGCCGCCGGGACGTATCAAGAGACCCAGTACTTC
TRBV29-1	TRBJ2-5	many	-	CSVGGFVETQYF	TGCAGCGTTGGAGGGTTTGTAGAGACCCAGTACTTC
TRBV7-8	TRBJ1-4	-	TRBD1	CASSLAQGQPNEKLFF	TGTGCCAGCAGCTTAGCGCAGGGACAGCCTAATGAAAAACTGTTTTTT
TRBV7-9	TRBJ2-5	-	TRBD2	CASSGGTSGKTRETQYF	TGTGCCAGCAGCGGCGGGACTAGCGGGAAAACCAGAGAGACCCAGTACTTC
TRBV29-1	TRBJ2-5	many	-	CSVEGRGGRETQYF	TGCAGCGTTGAAGGTAGAGGGGGGAGAGAGACCCAGTACTTC
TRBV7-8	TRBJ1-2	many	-	CASSVRGNYGYTF	TGTGCCAGCAGCGTCAGGGGAAACTATGGCTACACCTTC
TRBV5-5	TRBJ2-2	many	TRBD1	CASSPSTGRSTGELFF	TGTGCCAGCAGCCCGTCGACAGGGCGAAGCACCGGGGAGCTGTTTTTT
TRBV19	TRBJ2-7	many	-	CASSMAGTPSYEQYF	TGTGCCAGTAGTATGGCTGGCACACCCTCCTACGAGCAGTACTTC
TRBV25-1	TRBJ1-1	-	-	CASSELGLGTEAFF	TGTGCCAGCAGTGAATTAGGGCTCGGCACTGAAGCTTTCTTT
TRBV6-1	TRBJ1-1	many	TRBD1	CASRRQGTEAFF	TGTGCCAGCAGACGACAGGGGACTGAAGCTTTCTTT
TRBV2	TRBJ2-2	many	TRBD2	CASSVSGSGHTGELFF	TGTGCCAGCAGTGTGAGCGGGAGCGGCCACACCGGGGAGCTGTTTTTT
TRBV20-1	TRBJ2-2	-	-	CSARELTGELFF	TGCAGTGCTAGAGAGTTAACAGGGGAGCTGTTTTTT
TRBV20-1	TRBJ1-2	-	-	CSARVQGINYGYTF	TGCAGTGCTAGGGTCCAGGGGATCAACTATGGCTACACCTTC
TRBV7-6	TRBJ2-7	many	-	CASSPGQGLAYEQYF	TGTGCCAGCAGCCCAGGTCAGGGATTAGCCTACGAGCAGTACTTC
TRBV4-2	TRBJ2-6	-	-	CASSLEPGRMNTGANVLTF	TGTGCCAGCAGCTTAGAACCGGGACGTATGAACACTGGGGCCAACGTCCTGACTTTC
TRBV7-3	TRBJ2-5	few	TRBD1	CASSLTGDILQTQYF	TGTGCCAGCAGCCTAACAGGGGATATACTTCAGACCCAGTACTTC
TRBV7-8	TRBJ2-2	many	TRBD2	CASSGGLADTGELFF	TGTGCCAGCAGCGGCGGACTAGCGGACACCGGGGAGCTGTTTTTT
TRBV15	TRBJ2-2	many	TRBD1	CATSRDRSGTVAGELFF	TGTGCCACCAGCAGAGATCGGTCCGGGACAGTCGCCGGGGAGCTGTTTTTT
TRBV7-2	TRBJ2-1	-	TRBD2	CASSLGSIRRGSTSSYNEQFF	TGTGCCAGCAGCTTAGGGTCGATTAGGCGGGGGAGCACCAGCTCCTACAATGAGCAGTTCTTC
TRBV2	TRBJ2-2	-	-	CASSVRVGTGGELFF	TGTGCCAGCAGTGTTAGGGTCGGGACTGGCGGGGAGCTGTTTTTT
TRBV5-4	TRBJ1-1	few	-	CASSVTTGNTEAFF	TGTGCCAGCAGCGTGACGACAGGGAACACTGAAGCTTTCTTT
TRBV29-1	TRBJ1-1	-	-	CSVEDPGGGDEAFF	TGCAGCGTTGAAGACCCCGGGGGGGGAGATGAAGCTTTCTTT
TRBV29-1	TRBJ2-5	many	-	CSALSETQYF	TGCAGCGCCCTCAGCGAGACCCAGTACTTC
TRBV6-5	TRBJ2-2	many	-	CASSRQGDTGELFF	TGTGCCAGCAGTCGACAAGGGGACACCGGGGAGCTGTTTTTT
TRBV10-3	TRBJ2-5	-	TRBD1	CAISPRGTDQETQYF	TGTGCCATCAGCCCGAGGGGGACAGACCAAGAGACCCAGTACTTC
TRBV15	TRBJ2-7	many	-	CATSKGQNYEQYF	TGTGCCACCAGCAAGGGCCAGAACTACGAGCAGTACTTC